The 21 T cell receptor beta chains below come from one sample, sequenced in a study of T cells in Graves' hyperthyroidism and ophthalmopathy. Researchers amplified the TCR beta CDR3 regions from RNA transcripts. Carried out on the TCR CDR3, a first-round RT-PCR used the HTBI primer set. TCRdb analysed the multiplex PCR reads with MiXCR anew, one entry per CDR3 protein. The sample carries more than 450,000 distinct CDR3 sequences, around 20% recorded once. The sequenced sample consisted of blood. All receptors come from a man aged 40-50 years with Graves' ophthalmopathy.

V and J are TRBV7-2 and TRBJ2-3; 8 bases map to TRBD2. Trimming took 5 bases from V and 3 from J; bases not matched to a gene: 10. The CDR3 extends over 16 amino acids. The germline V gene has CDR1 SGHTA and CDR2 FQGNSA. CDR3 loop: CASSLYTSGATDTQYF. The CDR3 coding sequence is TGTGCCAGCAGCCTATACACTAGCGGCGCAACAGATACGCAGTATTTT.

In its sample, this clonotype was seen many times. The V gene is TRBV20-1, the J gene TRBJ2-1; maybe TRBD2 (6 bases). CDR1 DFQATT and CDR2 SNEGSKA come from the germline V gene (reference sequence). The CDR3 spans 15 residues. V lost 2 bases and J 5 bases, leaving 16 bases between the germline ends. As DNA, the CDR3 is TGCAGTGCTAGATCCCCAGGACTACTAAACAATGAGCAGTTCTTC. Translated: CSARSPGLLNNEQFF.

CDR3 loop: CASSLAAQGSGELFF. The CDR3 nucleotides are TGTGCCAGCAGCTTAGCGGCACAGGGTTCCGGGGAGCTGTTTTTT. The chain links TRBV11-3 to TRBJ2-2; weak D call: TRBD1 (6 bases). The CDR3 runs 15 residues. Trimming took 1 base from V and 6 from J, leaving 12 bases between them. CDR1 SGHNT and CDR2 YENEEA come from the germline V gene.

The chain joins TRBV5-1 to TRBJ2-5, with TRBD1 matching 7 bases. This CDR3 spans 15 amino acids. Germline V lookup: CDR1 SGHRS, CDR2 YFSETQ. Unmatched junction bases numbered 12, after V lost 4 bases and J lost 6 bases. The CDR3: CASSPGTDIWKTQYF. The CDR3 DNA follows: TGCGCCAGCAGCCCCGGGACAGATATATGGAAGACCCAGTACTTC.

The chain is built from TRBV20-1 and TRBJ2-3; 11 nucleotides line up with TRBD2. Germline CDR1 reads DFQATT; CDR2 reads SNEGSKA (reference sequence). The ends lost 6 bases at V and 5 bases at J; junction bases unmatched: 7. The CDR3 is 14 residues long. The CDR3 sequence is CSARLAGGGDTQYF. DNA for the CDR3: TGCAGTGCCCGCCTAGCGGGGGGCGGAGATACGCAGTATTTT.

This clonotype has ten or more counts. The chain couples TRBV20-1 to TRBJ2-7; 14 bases match TRBD2. The CDR3 totals 17 residues. Trimming cost V 0 bases and J 1 base; bases outside gene matches: 5. The germline CDR1 and CDR2 sequences are DFQATT and SNEGSKA (reference sequence). CDR3 in DNA: TGCAGTGCTAGAGACACCGGGACTAGCGGGAGTTCCTACGAGCAGTACTTC. This gives the protein CSARDTGTSGSSYEQYF.

Only a few counts were recorded for this clonotype. V gene TRBV29-1 combines with J gene TRBJ1-2, with D hard to call. With 0 bases removed from V and 1 base from J, the gap between germline ends came to 21 bases. Germline V CDR1 and CDR2: SQVTM, ANQGSEA. The CDR3 has 18 amino acids. CDR3 region: CSVEDLGWLGRLNYGYTF. CDR3 bases: TGCAGCGTTGAAGATCTAGGGTGGCTCGGACGGCTTAACTATGGCTACACCTTC.

The sample holds a few counts of this clonotype. V usage is TRBV6-2 or TRBV6-3 and J usage is TRBJ2-2, with D hard to call. The CDR3 sequence is 14 residues long. The germline V gene has CDR1 MNHEY and CDR2 SVGEGT. Trimming shortened V by 5 bases and J by 1 base, and 8 bases separated the two germline ends. The CDR3, as DNA: TGTGCCAGCAGTCGCCCGGTGAACACCGGGGAGCTGTTTTTT. It is translated as CASSRPVNTGELFF.

The chain couples TRBV4-2 to TRBJ2-1, with 9 bases that match TRBD2. Losses at the gene ends were 3 bases for V and 0 bases for J; bases not matched to a gene: 6. This CDR3 has 17 residues. Germline lookup yields CDR1 LGHNA and CDR2 YNFKEQ. The CDR3 protein is CASSHLMTSGSYNEQFF. The DNA of the CDR3 is TGTGCCAGCAGCCACTTAATGACTAGCGGCTCCTACAATGAGCAGTTCTTC.

This clonotype was observed a single time. The chain uses TRBV5-5 and TRBJ1-5; D is unresolved. Looked up from germline, CDR1 is SGHKS and CDR2 is YYEKEE (reference sequence). CDR3 length equals 15 residues. The germline V and J ends were trimmed by 4 bases and 3 bases, with 14 bases remaining between them. DNA of the CDR3: TGTGCCAGCAGCGACGGACCGACTTCCAATCAGCCCCAGCATTTT. It encodes CASSDGPTSNQPQHF.

On this clonotype: The junction does not match germline at one end; this may be a read error. The chain combines TRBV5-1 with TRBJ2-3; weak D call: TRBD2 (6 bases). The CDR3 runs to 16 residues. The germline CDR1 and CDR2 sequences are SGHRS and YFSETQ. CDR3 protein: CASSLTVPSGSDTQCF. The CDR3 bases are TGCGCCAGCAGCTTAACGGTCCCAAGCGGGTCAGATACGCAGTGTTTT.

This chain joins TRBV18 and TRBJ2-3, with TRBD1 as a possible D gene (6 bases). The CDR3 sequence is 15 residues long. Trimming took 2 bases from V and 5 from J, leaving 14 bases between them. CDR1 KGHSH and CDR2 LQKENI come from the germline V gene. This CDR3 is CASSPVWGLGDTQYF. CDR3 nucleotide sequence: TGTGCCAGCTCACCAGTTTGGGGGCTTGGAGATACGCAGTATTTT.

At least ten counts were recorded for this clonotype. The J gene is TRBJ2-2, the V gene TRBV12-5; D perhaps matches TRBD1 (6 bases). CDR1 and CDR2 from the germline V gene are LGHNT and FRNRAP. This CDR3 contains 16 residues. V was shortened by 6 bases and J by 2 bases, with 16 bases between the two germline ends. CDR3 DNA: TGTGCTAGTGGGACATCTCAGGGGCCCAACACCGGGGAGCTGTTTTTT. Translation gives CASGTSQGPNTGELFF.

This clonotype was counted ten times or more. The V and J genes are TRBV19 and TRBJ2-7, with D hard to call. CDR1 is LNHDA, CDR2 SQIVND, per germline (reference sequence). The CDR3 contains 15 residues. V lost 2 bases and J lost 2, with 13 bases in between. Here the CDR3 reads CASSIRKSGPYEQYF. The CDR3, as DNA: TGTGCCAGTAGTATAAGAAAATCCGGTCCCTACGAGCAGTACTTC.

This clonotype was picked up many times. The J gene is TRBJ2-1, the V gene TRBV7-2; D possibly corresponds to TRBD2 (6 bases). Germline CDR1 and CDR2: SGHTA and FQGNSA. V gave up 2 bases and J gave up 7 bases, with 21 bases separating them. The CDR3 is 17 residues long. The CDR3 spells CASSLRPSEPMGNEQFF. The CDR3 DNA follows: TGTGCCAGCAGCTTAAGGCCTAGCGAGCCGATGGGGAATGAGCAGTTCTTC.

This clonotype was counted many times. The V call is TRBV5-1, the J call TRBJ2-1; 7 bases align to TRBD1. CDR3 length: 13 residues. Unmatched junction bases numbered 10, after V lost 4 bases and J lost 12 bases. CDR1 is SGHRS, CDR2 YFSETQ, per germline. CDR3 coding DNA: TGCGCCAGCAGCCTAGGGACCTCAGGGGGGCAGTTCTTC. Its translation: CASSLGTSGGQFF.

This clonotype has a handful of counts. This chain joins TRBV7-2 and TRBJ2-3, with 11 bases matching TRBD2. The CDR3 is 12 amino acids. The germline V gene encodes CDR1 SGHTA and CDR2 FQGNSA. CDR3 bases: TGTGCGACTAGCGGGGGCACAGATACGCAGTATTTT. Protein: CATSGGTDTQYF.

This clonotype was picked up many times. The chain recombines TRBV6-2 or TRBV6-3 with TRBJ2-7; weak D call: TRBD2 (5 bases). Germline loops: CDR1 MNHEY, CDR2 SVGEGT. The CDR3 loop spans 14 amino acids. V shed 7 bases and J shed 1 base, with 14 bases lying between them. The CDR3 protein is CASINQPGSYEQYF. The CDR3, as DNA: TGTGCCAGCATCAATCAGCCGGGATCCTACGAGCAGTACTTC.

The rearrangement uses TRBV6-1 and TRBJ2-7, with D tentatively TRBD2 (6 bases). This CDR3 is built from 13 residues. The germline V and J ends were trimmed by 7 bases and 6 bases, with 16 bases remaining between them. Germline values: CDR1 MNHNS, CDR2 SASEGT. CDR3: CASMAAGSSEQYF. Written as DNA, the CDR3 is TGTGCCAGCATGGCCGCGGGAAGCTCCGAGCAGTACTTC.

This clonotype came up a few times. This chain uses TRBV6-1 with TRBJ2-6; 7 bases align to TRBD1. The germline V gene has CDR1 MNHNS and CDR2 SASEGT. With V trimmed by 5 bases and J by 2 bases, 3 bases remained unmatched. This CDR3 has 15 amino acids. The CDR3 region is CASSPTGAGANVLTF. The CDR3 bases are TGTGCCAGCAGTCCTACAGGGGCTGGGGCCAACGTCCTGACTTTC.

Comments on this clonotype: Mismatch with germline at one junction end may stem from a read error. This chain links TRBV6-1 with TRBJ1-4; possible D gene TRBD1, 6 bases. Germline V gives CDR1 MNHNS, CDR2 SASEGT. This CDR3 has 15 amino acids. The CDR3, as DNA: TGTGCCAGCAAACCTTCGGGGGCAACAAATGAAAAACTGTTTTTT. Protein: CASKPSGATNEKLFF.